These T cell receptor beta chains were read from a single sample in a study of patients and donors after allogeneic stem cell transplantation. A single record per CDR3 protein comes from TCRdb applying MiXCR to the RT-PCR reads. The data show roughly 880,000 distinct CDR3 sequences, 18% seen once. Sequenced sample: blood, either unsorted or a sorted T cell fraction (not recorded which). These TCRs come from a human donor who was either an allogeneic HSCT recipient or a stem cell or donor lymphocyte infusion donor (not recorded which). It is not recorded whose cells these are; they may come from a transplant donor. Each CDR3 is given with its conserved first and last residue. Fields, in order: V gene, J gene, clone size, D gene, CDR3 DNA, CDR3 protein. The D gene is left open where the match is weak. The size of a clone is reported for some rows only, either as once, few or many, or as a class for expanded clones.

>TRBV4-3|TRBJ2-3|NA|TRBD2
TGCGCCAGCAGCCAGAGAATTACTAGCGGGTCGAACACAGATACGCAGTATTTT
CASSQRITSGSNTDTQYF
>TRBV5-1|TRBJ1-4|few|NA
TGCGCCAGCAGCCCGTTAACGCAGGGTGCCGAAAAACTGTTTTTT
CASSPLTQGAEKLFF
>TRBV12-3/TRBV12-4|TRBJ1-1|NA|NA
TGTGCCAGCAGCTCTAGGCGCGCGGCGGAAGCTTTCTTT
CASSSRRAAEAFF
>TRBV6-1|TRBJ2-7|few|NA
TGTGCCAGCAGTGATTTCAGCCGAGCCTACGAGCAGTACTTC
CASSDFSRAYEQYF
>TRBV6-5|TRBJ1-1|NA|NA
TGTGCCAGCAGTTTCCAACGGCGAGGGGGGCGTGGAGCTTTCTTT
CASSFQRRGGRGAFF
>TRBV4-1|TRBJ1-5|NA|TRBD1
TGCGCCAGCAGCCAGTTCGCCAGGGGGCATCAGCCCCAGCATTTT
CASSQFARGHQPQHF
>TRBV20-1|TRBJ2-3|NA|NA
TGCAGTGCAGGACTTATAGAGGCAGATACGCAGTATTTT
CSAGLIEADTQYF
>TRBV7-9|TRBJ1-5|few|NA
TGTGCCAGCAGCTTAGGGGACTGGGGCAATCAGCCCCAGCATTTT
CASSLGDWGNQPQHF
>TRBV20-1|TRBJ2-3|few|TRBD2
TGCAGTGCTTCTAGCGGGAGTGTCCGGAATACGCAGTATTTT
CSASSGSVRNTQYF
>TRBV7-9|TRBJ2-1|few|TRBD1
TGTGCCAGCAGCTTAGCACAGGGGAATCGTCACAATGAGCAGTTCTTC
CASSLAQGNRHNEQFF
>TRBV2|TRBJ2-1|few|TRBD1
TGTGCCAGCAGTCCGGGACAGAGACCTTCCTACAATGAGCAGTTCTTC
CASSPGQRPSYNEQFF
>TRBV7-9|TRBJ1-1|few|NA
TGTGCCAGCAGCTTCAGAGTAGCTGAAGCTTTCTTT
CASSFRVAEAFF
>TRBV3-1|TRBJ2-1|NA|NA
TGTGCCAGCAGCCAAGGTGGGTCTGACTCGGACCAGTTCTTC
CASSQGGSDSDQFF
>TRBV18|TRBJ2-5|NA|NA
TGTGCCAGCTCACCATTCCAACTGCGAGAGACCCAGTACTTC
CASSPFQLRETQYF
>TRBV27|TRBJ1-2|NA|TRBD1
TGTGCCAGCAGTCCCCTGGGACAGGGGGCTGAGGGCTACACCTTC
CASSPLGQGAEGYTF
>TRBV7-8|TRBJ2-1|few|TRBD2
TGTGCCAGCAGCTCAAGTAGCGGGAGGTACAATGAGCAGTTCTTC
CASSSSSGRYNEQFF
>TRBV25-1|TRBJ1-4|once|NA
TGTGCCAGCAGGGATAAAGGAAAACTGTTTTTT
CASRDKGKLFF
>TRBV7-2|TRBJ1-2|NA|NA
TGTGCCAGCAGCCCCGTCCTGGTCCCAGTGCGTGGCTATGGCTACACCTTC
CASSPVLVPVRGYGYTF
>TRBV20-1|TRBJ2-4|NA|NA
TGCAGTGCCGCCGACAACATAGCCAAAAACATTCAGTACTTC
CSAADNIAKNIQYF
>TRBV5-1|TRBJ2-3|few|NA
TGCGCCAGCAGCTTTGACGGGGATACGCAGTATTTT
CASSFDGDTQYF
>TRBV3-1|TRBJ2-7|NA|NA
TGTGCCAGCAGCCAAGGTCGGGGGACCTACGAGCAGTACTTC
CASSQGRGTYEQYF
>TRBV24-1|TRBJ2-1|NA|TRBD2
TGTGCCACCAGTGTCTTAGGACTAGCGGGAACTGAGCAGTTCTTC
CATSVLGLAGTEQFF
>TRBV12-3/TRBV12-4|TRBJ1-2|NA|NA
TGTGCCAGCAGAAGGACCGACCGCTATGGCTACACCTTC
CASRRTDRYGYTF
>TRBV4-2|TRBJ1-1|few|NA
TGTGCCAGCAGCCAAGATAACACCCCGGAGAGAAACACTGAAGCTTTCTTT
CASSQDNTPERNTEAFF
>TRBV7-2|TRBJ1-2|NA|NA
TGTGCCAGCAGCTTAGGTTTCCCCTATGGCTACACCTTC
CASSLGFPYGYTF
>TRBV29-1|TRBJ2-7|few|NA
TGCAGCGTTGGGGGAAATCCTTACGAGCAGTACTTC
CSVGGNPYEQYF
>TRBV10-3|TRBJ1-2|NA|NA
TGTGCCATCAGCCCAGACGGCTCCCGATCAGGAGGCTACACCTTC
CAISPDGSRSGGYTF
>TRBV18|TRBJ1-1|NA|TRBD1
TGTGCCAGCTCACCGCTGGACAGGAGCGGTGAAGCTTTCTTT
CASSPLDRSGEAFF
>TRBV9|TRBJ2-7|many|NA
TGTGCCAGCAGCGTGGACAGCTCCTACGAGCAGTACTTC
CASSVDSSYEQYF
>TRBV7-2|TRBJ2-1|many|NA
TGTGCCAGCAGCTTAATACGAGGAGAGAATGAGCAGTTCTTC
CASSLIRGENEQFF
>TRBV15|TRBJ1-1|many|TRBD1
TGTGCCACCAGCAGGGACAGGAGGAACACTGAAGCTTTCTTT
CATSRDRRNTEAFF
>TRBV20-1|TRBJ1-5|few|NA
TGCAGTGCTAGCCGCCACCAAGATAGCAATCAGCCCCAGCATTTT
CSASRHQDSNQPQHF
>TRBV6-1|TRBJ1-1|NA|NA
TGTGCCAGTACACGGGGTAGGGGGGGGACTGAAGCTTTCTTT
CASTRGRGGTEAFF
>TRBV3-1|TRBJ1-2|NA|NA
TGTGCCAGCAGCCAAGTGAACGGACATCTGAACTATGGCTACACCTTC
CASSQVNGHLNYGYTF
>TRBV5-1|TRBJ2-3|NA|NA
TGCGCCAGCAGCCCTGGGACTGCGCTGCGCACAGATACGCAGTATTTT
CASSPGTALRTDTQYF
>TRBV7-2|TRBJ1-6|few|TRBD1
TGTGCCAGCAGCCCGTACAGGGGGAATGCTAATTCACCCCTCCACTTT
CASSPYRGNANSPLHF
>TRBV27|TRBJ1-6|once|NA
TGTGCCAGCCGAACCGGGGCCATCGATAACTCACCCCTCCACTTT
CASRTGAIDNSPLHF
>TRBV4-2|TRBJ2-1|NA|TRBD2
TGTGCCAGCAGCCCGTGGACTAGCGGGACCTACTACAATGAGCAGTTCTTC
CASSPWTSGTYYNEQFF
>TRBV7-8|TRBJ2-2|NA|TRBD2
TGTGCCAGCAGCTTAGTGATTGCGGGGGGGAACACCGGGGAGCTGTTTTTT
CASSLVIAGGNTGELFF
>TRBV6-1|TRBJ2-5|few|NA
TGTGCCAGCAGAAGGGATCTCCAAGAGACCCAGTACTTC
CASRRDLQETQYF
>TRBV19|TRBJ1-4|NA|NA
TGTGCCAGTATGGAGGGCGCTGAAAAACTGTTTTTT
CASMEGAEKLFF
>TRBV20-1|TRBJ1-4|NA|TRBD1
TGCAGTGCTGAGGACAGGGGGCCTGAAAAACTGTTTTTT
CSAEDRGPEKLFF
>TRBV6-5|TRBJ2-2|many|TRBD1
TGTGCCAGCAGCTACAGGGGCCTGAACACCGGGGAGCTGTTTTTT
CASSYRGLNTGELFF
>TRBV3-1|TRBJ2-1|NA|TRBD2
TGTGCCAGCAGCCGCGGACTAGCGGGAGAAGGTGAGCAGTTCTTC
CASSRGLAGEGEQFF
>TRBV11-3|TRBJ1-1|NA|NA
TGTGCCAGCAGCCCCGCGGGTGGAAGGGGGGACACTGAAGCTTTCTTT
CASSPAGGRGDTEAFF
>TRBV2|TRBJ2-3|NA|NA
TGTGCCGGCCGGAGGGGGACGGCGCAGTATTTT
CAGRRGTAQYF
>TRBV24-1|TRBJ2-5|few|NA
TGTGCCACCAGTGACCCCAGGGGAGAGACCCAGTACTTC
CATSDPRGETQYF